This entry lists 13 T cell receptor beta chains sequenced from one sample in a study of cytomegalovirus exposure and HLA in healthy donors. The protocol was immunoSEQ multiplex PCR, while the TCRdb copy is restricted to in-frame clones and leaves out a portion. The table shows about 180,000 clones, with about nine tenths occurring only once. The sequenced sample consisted of PBMCs. These receptors were obtained from a man younger than 30 in good health and CMV-seropositive.

This clone has only one observation. The chain recombines TRBV11-1 with TRBJ2-1, with 7 bases matching TRBD2. This CDR3 is 16 amino acids long. Germline loops: CDR1 SGHAT, CDR2 FQDESV (reference sequence). J gave up 3 bases and V 5 bases, and 10 bases lay outside the gene matches. CDR3 sequence reads: CASSGGRAFYYNEQFF. The CDR3 nucleotides are TGTGCCAGCAGCGGCGGGAGAGCTTTCTACTACAATGAGCAGTTCTTC.

The chain links TRBV14 to TRBJ2-2; D perhaps matches TRBD1 (6 bases). The CDR3 has 16 residues. Germline CDR1 is SGHDN and CDR2 is FVKESK. V lost 4 bases and J lost 1, with 13 bases in between. CDR3 protein: CASSPLDSRNTGELFF. Written as DNA, the CDR3 is TGTGCCAGCAGCCCCTTGGACAGCCGGAACACCGGGGAGCTGTTTTTT.

This chain's CDR3 is CASSPGGTSGAYNEQFF. The CDR3 DNA reads as TGTGCCAGCAGCCCTGGGGGGACTAGCGGGGCCTACAATGAGCAGTTCTTC. This rearrangement joins TRBV14 to TRBJ2-1; 13 positions agree with TRBD2. The junction had 5 bases not matched to a gene; V was cut back by 4 bases and J by 2 bases. Germline-derived CDR1 and CDR2 are SGHDN and FVKESK. There are 17 residues in the CDR3.

The V call is TRBV27, the J call TRBJ2-7, with TRBD2 matching 8 bases. The V gene end was trimmed by 3 bases and the J gene end by 3 bases; junction bases not matched to a gene: 7. CDR1 is MNHEY and CDR2 is SMNVEV in the germline V gene (reference sequence). The CDR3 runs to 15 residues. CDR3 sequence reads: CASSFTSGGLYEQYF. The CDR3 DNA follows: TGTGCCAGCAGTTTTACGAGCGGGGGCCTCTACGAGCAGTACTTC.

The table lists this clone with a count of one. The V call is TRBV9, the J call TRBJ2-5, with 8 nucleotides matching TRBD1. CDR3 length: 16 amino acids. Germline V gene lookup returns CDR1 SGDLS and CDR2 YYNGEE. The V and J ends lost 3 bases and 4 bases, in that order; junction bases with no gene match: 11. CDR3 in amino acids: CASSAKTGASGETQYF. The CDR3, as DNA: TGTGCCAGCAGCGCAAAGACAGGGGCGTCTGGAGAGACCCAGTACTTC.

V is TRBV4-2 and J is TRBJ2-5, with 9 bases that match TRBD2. CDR1 and CDR2 (germline): LGHNA, YNFKEQ. There are 15 residues in the CDR3. Trimming took 2 bases from V and 3 from J; bases not matched to a gene: 4. CDR3 sequence (DNA): TGTGCCAGCAGCCAAACCCCTAGCGGGGAAGAGACCCAGTACTTC. This codes for CASSQTPSGEETQYF.

V and J are TRBV19 and TRBJ2-3; unclear D gene. The CDR3 consists of 13 residues. V was trimmed by 5 bases and J by 0 bases, leaving 6 bases between them. Germline V gives CDR1 LNHDA, CDR2 SQIVND (reference sequence). The CDR3 region is CASSLQSTDTQYF. The CDR3, as DNA: TGTGCCAGTAGTTTGCAGAGCACAGATACGCAGTATTTT.

This clone was observed a handful of times. The chain employs TRBV5-5 and TRBJ2-7; perhaps TRBD2 as D (6 bases). The V end was cut by 0 bases, the J end by 2 bases, with 9 bases between. The CDR3 spans 14 residues. Germline CDR1 SGHKS, CDR2 YYEKEE (reference sequence). The CDR3 DNA follows: TGTGCCAGCAGCTTGGTCGGAGGGGCCTACGAGCAGTACTTC. It specifies CASSLVGGAYEQYF.

The chain carries TRBV18 and TRBJ1-5, with D uncertain. This CDR3 has 14 amino acids. The germline V and J ends were trimmed by 1 base and 1 base, with 5 bases remaining between them. Germline CDR1 reads KGHSH; CDR2 reads LQKENI. CDR3 nucleotide sequence: TGTGCCAGCTCACCACTATCCAGCAATCAGCCCCAGCATTTT. Encoded protein: CASSPLSSNQPQHF.

The V gene is TRBV9, the J gene TRBJ2-1, with TRBD2 identical over 12 bases. The junction had 6 bases not matched to a gene; V was cut back by 4 bases and J by 4 bases. Germline CDR1 and CDR2: SGDLS and YYNGEE. CDR3 length: 16 residues. In nucleotides, the CDR3 is TGTGCCAGCAGCAAACTAGCGGGGGGACTTTACAATGAGCAGTTCTTC. This encodes CASSKLAGGLYNEQFF.

The CDR3 protein is CASSLGPMTGGPGYTF. As DNA, the CDR3 is TGCGCCAGCAGCCTGGGCCCCATGACAGGGGGCCCCGGCTACACCTTC. The chain joins TRBV5-1 to TRBJ1-2; 10 bases are shared with TRBD1. This CDR3 region has 16 residues. The V and J ends lost 4 bases and 8 bases, in that order; junction bases with no gene match: 14. Germline-derived CDR1 and CDR2 are SGHRS and YFSETQ.

This chain connects TRBV7-8 to TRBJ1-5; unclear D gene. Germline assignment: CDR1 SGHVS and CDR2 FQNEAQ. This CDR3 has 13 residues. Between the trimmed V and J ends, which lost 0 bases and 8 bases, there was a span of 8 bases. CDR3 region: CASSLAGREPQHF. The CDR3 region has the DNA TGTGCCAGCAGCTTAGCCGGTCGGGAGCCCCAGCATTTT. Drawing the rest from reference TRBV7-8 and TRBJ1-5, the complete variable domain is GAGVSQSPRYKVAKRGQDVALRCDPISGHVSLFWYQQALGQGPEFLTYFQNEAQLDKSGLPSDRFFAERPEGSVSTLKIQRTQQEDSAVYLCASSLAGREPQHFGDGTRLSIL.

CDR3 DNA: TGTGCCAGCAGCTTAACGGTGAGCTCCTACGAGCAGTACTTC. This codes for CASSLTVSSYEQYF. This chain links TRBV7-9 with TRBJ2-7; D remains ambiguous. Per germline, CDR1 SEHNR and CDR2 FQNEAQ (reference sequence). This CDR3 is built from 14 residues. The ends were cut back, 2 bases at V and 0 bases at J, with 8 bases in the middle.